Shown below are 22 T cell receptor beta chains from a single sample sequenced in a study of T cells in localized non-small cell lung cancer. Sequencing used immunoSEQ multiplex PCR; TCRdb keeps in-frame clones, though not all of them. The sample lists some 90,000 clones, approximately 88% occurring once. Specimen: peripheral blood, collected before any cancer treatment. The receptors come from a man aged 40 to 70 with stage I squamous cell lung carcinoma.

The CDR3 DNA reads TGTGCCAGCAGCCAAGTAGGGACAAGAGAGCAGTTCTTC. This gives the protein CASSQVGTREQFF. The genes are TRBV14 and TRBJ2-1, with D possibly TRBD1 on 6 matching bases. Trimming removed 1 base at V and 10 bases at J, with 11 bases between. CDR1 is SGHDN, CDR2 FVKESK, per germline. The CDR3 runs 13 residues.

V and J are TRBV6-1 and TRBJ2-5, with 7 positions matching TRBD2. Losses at the gene ends were 7 bases for V and 5 bases for J; bases not matched to a gene: 13. The CDR3 is made up of 15 amino acids. Germline V gene sequence: CDR1 MNHNS, CDR2 SASEGT. Here the CDR3 reads CASIPGGGLRETQYF. Written as DNA, the CDR3 is TGTGCCAGCATACCGGGGGGAGGACTGCGGGAGACCCAGTACTTC.

The chain employs TRBV4-3 and TRBJ2-3; 13 nucleotides align to TRBD2. The CDR3 loop spans 16 amino acids. CDR1 LGHNA and CDR2 YSLEER come from the germline V gene. Trimming at V came to 3 bases and at J to 2 bases, leaving 2 bases not matched to a gene. CDR3 nucleotide sequence: TGCGCCAGCAGCCACGGGACTAGCGGGGTCACAGATACGCAGTATTTT. Translating it yields CASSHGTSGVTDTQYF.

The CDR3 DNA reads as TGTGCCAGCTCACCACCCCTGAGCAGGGCCTTTCACGAGCTGTTTTTT. Translating gives CASSPPLSRAFHELFF. This sequence joins TRBV18 and TRBJ2-2; possible D gene TRBD1, 5 bases. CDR1 KGHSH and CDR2 LQKENI come from the germline V gene. The CDR3 consists of 16 residues. V was cut by 0 bases and J by 11 bases, with 19 bases left in between.

Only one count was recorded for this clone. The chain employs TRBV4-1 and TRBJ1-5; D unclear. Germline V gene sequence: CDR1 MGHRA, CDR2 YSYEKL. This CDR3 contains 19 residues. V lost 0 bases and J 10 bases, leaving 28 bases between the germline ends. As DNA, the CDR3 is TGCGCCAGCAGCCAAGATCCCAAAGGTTCGTTAGGAGGGTCACAACCCCAGCATTTT. Amino acid sequence: CASSQDPKGSLGGSQPQHF.

V gene TRBV27 combines with J gene TRBJ2-1; 7 bases match TRBD1. The length of the CDR3 is 14 residues. V lost 8 bases, J lost 2 bases, and 6 bases stayed unmatched. Germline values: CDR1 MNHEY, CDR2 SMNVEV (reference sequence). This CDR3 reads CASSGTATYNEQFF. The CDR3 DNA reads as TGTGCCAGCTCCGGGACAGCAACCTACAATGAGCAGTTCTTC.

This clone was detected once. This chain connects TRBV5-1 to TRBJ2-3; D is tentatively TRBD1 or TRBD2 (5 bases each). Germline values: CDR1 SGHRS, CDR2 YFSETQ. V lost 4 bases and J lost 4, with 16 bases in between. This CDR3 comprises 15 residues. This chain's CDR3 is CASSHPGPAADTQYF. The DNA of the CDR3 is TGCGCCAGCAGCCACCCGGGGCCAGCAGCAGATACGCAGTATTTT.

The chain employs TRBV7-3 and TRBJ2-6, with a weak D call TRBD2 (5 bases). Trimming removed 3 bases from V and 1 base from J, with 10 bases in between. The CDR3 runs to 16 residues. Germline V CDR1 and CDR2: SGHTA, FQGTGA. The CDR3 loop is CASSFRGRSGANVLTF. The CDR3 nucleotides read TGTGCCAGCAGCTTTAGAGGGAGATCTGGGGCCAACGTCCTGACTTTC. The full variable domain, completed using reference TRBV7-3 and TRBJ2-6, is GAGVSQTPSNKVTEKGKYVELRCDPISGHTALYWYRQSLGQGPEFLIYFQGTGAADDSGLPNDRFFAVRPEGSVSTLKIQRTERGDSAVYLCASSFRGRSGANVLTFGAGSRLTVL.

The rearrangement joins TRBV2 to TRBJ1-1, with D tentatively TRBD1 (6 bases). Trimming cost V 4 bases and J 5 bases, with 14 bases left between them. The CDR3 covers 14 residues. Germline V lookup: CDR1 SNHLY, CDR2 FYNNEI. The CDR3 is CASSVRGEGTEAFF. The CDR3 nucleotides read TGTGCCAGCAGTGTCAGGGGTGAGGGAACTGAAGCTTTCTTT.

The chain has TRBV6-6 and TRBJ2-4, with TRBD1 identical over 11 bases. V gave up 5 bases and J gave up 5 bases; unmatched junction bases: 8. In germline, CDR1 is MNHNY, CDR2 SVGAGI (reference sequence). The CDR3 is 16 amino acids. The CDR3 nucleotides read TGTGCCAGCAGTGCCCTGGACAGGGGGCTACAAAACATTCAGTACTTC. Translated, it gives CASSALDRGLQNIQYF.

The chain combines TRBV25-1 with TRBJ1-2; D possibly corresponds to TRBD1 (5 bases). V gave up 1 base and J gave up 3 bases, with 15 bases separating them. This CDR3 has 16 amino acids. The germline V gene has CDR1 MGHDK and CDR2 SYGVNS. The CDR3 coding sequence is TGTGCCAGCAGTGAATCGGGGGTTCTTGGAGACTATGGCTACACCTTC. Encoded protein: CASSESGVLGDYGYTF.

The V gene is TRBV28, the J gene TRBJ1-6, with D uncertain. Germline assignment: CDR1 MDHEN and CDR2 SYDVKM. This CDR3 contains 14 residues. V lost 7 bases and J lost 10, with 17 bases in between. CDR3 residues: CASTPGGKESPLHF. The CDR3 DNA follows: TGTGCCAGCACCCCAGGAGGAAAGGAGTCACCCCTCCACTTT. Full variable domain (missing parts from reference TRBV28 and TRBJ1-6): DVKVTQSSRYLVKRTGEKVFLECVQDMDHENMFWYRQDPGLGLRLIYFSYDVKMKEKGDIPEGYSVSREKKERFSLILESASTNQTSMYLCASTPGGKESPLHFGNGTRLTVT.

The chain is built from TRBV1 and TRBJ2-7; the table's D call, TRBD1, was not checked against the DNA. TRBV1 is a pseudogene. The CDR3 extends over 12 amino acids. For the CDR3, the DNA is TGCACCAGCAGCCAAGGACCAGGGGGGAAGTACTTC. It yields the protein CTSSQGPGGKYF.

The chain has TRBV19 and TRBJ1-2; D perhaps matches TRBD1 (6 bases). Trimming removed 3 bases from V and 8 bases from J, with 16 bases in between. The germline gives CDR1 LNHDA, CDR2 SQIVND (reference sequence). CDR3 size: 14 residues. CDR3 amino acids: CASSIVGGGPGYTF. The CDR3 DNA reads as TGTGCCAGTAGTATCGTCGGCGGGGGCCCCGGCTACACCTTC.

The chain recombines TRBV6-5 with TRBJ2-1, with 8 bases lining up with TRBD1. The V gene end was trimmed by 5 bases and the J gene end by 4 bases; junction bases not matched to a gene: 7. Germline V gives CDR1 MNHEY, CDR2 SVGAGI. The CDR3 runs to 15 residues. CDR3 sequence reads: CASSPGTGDYNEQFF. The CDR3 DNA follows: TGTGCCAGCAGTCCCGGGACAGGAGATTACAATGAGCAGTTCTTC.

This chain connects TRBV7-9 to TRBJ1-6, with D unclear. V was shortened by 5 bases and J by 14 bases, with 25 bases between the two germline ends. CDR1 is SEHNR, CDR2 FQNEAQ, per germline (reference sequence). This CDR3 comprises 16 residues. The CDR3 DNA follows: TGTGCCAGCAGCCTGATAGTGGGTCAGGCTTCTGATTCCCTCCACTTT. Its protein is CASSLIVGQASDSLHF. The full variable domain, its missing parts supplied by reference TRBV7-9 and TRBJ1-6, is DTGVSQNPRHKITKRGQNVTFRCDPISEHNRLYWYRQTLGQGPEFLTYFQNEAQLEKSRLLSDRFSAERPKGSFSTLEIQRTEQGDSAMYLCASSLIVGQASDSLHFGNGTRLTVT.

The chain carries TRBV7-2 and TRBJ1-5, with D perhaps TRBD1 (5 bases). The CDR3 extends over 15 amino acids. Deletions cut 5 bases from V and 4 bases from J, with 15 bases between. From germline, CDR1 is SGHTA and CDR2 FQGNSA. This chain's CDR3 is CASSKVRAPNQPQHF. CDR3 bases: TGTGCCAGCAGCAAGGTCAGGGCCCCTAATCAGCCCCAGCATTTT.

The chain is built from TRBV5-8 and TRBJ1-4, with a possible D match to TRBD1 (6 bases). Germline loops: CDR1 SGHTS, CDR2 YDEGEE. Trimming took 3 bases from V and 8 from J, leaving 17 bases between them. This CDR3 is 15 amino acids long. The CDR3 spells CASSYQGREGEKLFF. CDR3 coding DNA: TGTGCCAGCAGCTATCAGGGGAGGGAAGGAGAAAAACTGTTTTTT.

The chain is built from TRBV7-9 and TRBJ1-1, with D perhaps matching TRBD1 (6 bases). Germline-derived CDR1 and CDR2 are SEHNR and FQNEAQ (reference sequence). The CDR3 totals 14 residues. V lost 5 bases and J 1 base, leaving 11 bases between the germline ends. The CDR3: CASSLTGSNTEAFF. In DNA form, the CDR3 reads TGTGCCAGCAGCCTAACAGGGTCGAACACTGAAGCTTTCTTT.

The chain is built from TRBV18 and TRBJ1-2; D not certain. The CDR3 contains 12 residues. The V end lost 2 bases, the J end lost 3 bases, and 4 bases lay between the germline ends. The germline V gene encodes CDR1 KGHSH and CDR2 LQKENI. As DNA, the CDR3 is TGTGCCAGCTCACCATCGGACTATGGCTACACCTTC. Amino acid sequence: CASSPSDYGYTF.

The chain employs TRBV5-1 and TRBJ2-7; D ambiguous. V lost 3 bases and J 1 base, leaving 11 bases between the germline ends. The CDR3 contains 14 residues. Germline loops: CDR1 SGHRS, CDR2 YFSETQ. The CDR3 nucleotides are TGCGCCAGCAGCTCCAACGACGGTTCCTACGAGCAGTACTTC. This encodes CASSSNDGSYEQYF.

The rearrangement uses TRBV6-5 and TRBJ2-1; 7 bases are shared with TRBD1. Trimming cost V 8 bases and J 12 bases; bases outside gene matches: 10. CDR1 MNHEY and CDR2 SVGAGI come from the germline V gene. CDR3 length equals 12 residues. Written as DNA, the CDR3 is TGTGCCAGCGCCGGGACAGAGGGACGGCAGTTCTTC. Its protein product is CASAGTEGRQFF.